This TCR beta chain was captured by sequencing in a study of T cell clusters in autoimmune cytopenias. Tens of thousands of genome equivalents of blood DNA were amplified for TRB. This clonotype is identified as medium-sized from frequency. The germline CDR1 and CDR2 sequences are MNHNS and SASEGT. The CDR3 is made up of 12 amino acids. TRB rearrangements were amplified by touch-down multiplex PCR with mixed TRB-A/B primers. TCRdb processed the multiplex PCR reads again and assigns one entry to each CDR3 protein, with no DNA. The sample includes a few thousand distinct CDR3 sequences. The sequence came from a human donor with an autoimmune cytopenia or autoimmune hepatitis (not recorded which). V is TRBV6-1 and J is TRBJ2-7; TCRdb's D call, TRBD1, is unchecked because there is no DNA. The sample taken for sequencing was peripheral blood. CDR3 in amino acids: CASSQIGDEQYF.